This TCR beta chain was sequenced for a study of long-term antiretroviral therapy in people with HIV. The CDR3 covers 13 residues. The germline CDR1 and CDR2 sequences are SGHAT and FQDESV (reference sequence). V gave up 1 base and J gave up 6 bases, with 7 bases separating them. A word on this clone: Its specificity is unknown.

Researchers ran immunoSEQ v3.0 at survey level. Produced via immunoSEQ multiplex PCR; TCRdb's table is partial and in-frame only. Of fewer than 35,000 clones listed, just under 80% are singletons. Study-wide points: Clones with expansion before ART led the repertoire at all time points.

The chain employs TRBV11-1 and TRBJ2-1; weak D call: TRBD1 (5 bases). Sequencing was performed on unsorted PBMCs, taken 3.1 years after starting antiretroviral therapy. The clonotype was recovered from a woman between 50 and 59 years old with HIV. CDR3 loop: CASSLDRPNEQFF. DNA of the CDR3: TGTGCCAGCAGCTTAGACAGGCCCAATGAGCAGTTCTTC.